This T cell receptor (beta chain) was profiled in a study of cytotoxic CD8 clonotypes in ibrutinib-treated CLL. Across the study: Response sampling came at median 12 months of treatment, ranging about 6 to 40 months. Study-wide points: Baseline clonality, higher than in age-matched healthy donors, tracked circulating CD8+ T-cell counts. Investigators sampled sustained-remission and progressing patients at differing times.

The CDR3 extends over 16 amino acids. J gave up 3 bases and V 4 bases, and 13 bases lay outside the gene matches. Germline V CDR1 and CDR2: SQVTM, ANQGSEA. As to this clone: What it recognizes is unknown.

The sequencing depth, 1 in 200,000 to 1 in 1 million T cells, was the target. Libraries were prepared by immunoSEQ multiplex PCR; TCRdb keeps only in-frame clonotypes and omits some of them. The sample consists of tens of thousands of clones, approximately 57% of them appearing once. The sequenced sample was PBMCs, obtained before ibrutinib treatment. The clonotype was recovered from a human donor with chronic lymphocytic leukemia. This chain connects TRBV29-1 to TRBJ1-1; 8 nucleotides agree with TRBD1. DNA of the CDR3: TGCAGCGTTGCGAGACTAGCCAGGGGGCGCGACACTGAAGCTTTCTTT. Its translation is CSVARLARGRDTEAFF.